This TCR beta chain derives from a study of T cells in tuberculosis. The germline V gene has CDR1 SGHNT and CDR2 YYREEE (reference sequence). The CDR3 totals 16 residues. V was pared by 8 bases and J by 2 bases, with 22 bases between. TCRdb keeps only in-frame clones here, not all; method: immunoSEQ multiplex PCR. This repertoire shows 35,000 to 45,000 clones, 90% to 95% found once; its top ten account for roughly 12%. Sequencing was done on a sample of PBMCs. The chain recombines TRBV5-4 with TRBJ1-1, with D possibly matching TRBD1 (5 bases). This TCR came from a donor between 10 and 29 years old with latent tuberculosis or without tuberculosis infection. Some clones in this sample may be carry-over from other donors' samples. The CDR3 DNA follows: TGTGCCAGTAGCCCACGTGTGGGGCGAGGAAACACTGAAGCTTTCTTT. Encoded protein: CASSPRVGRGNTEAFF.